This is a list of T cell receptor beta chains from one sample in a study of shared clonotypes between healthy human individuals. The repertoire was sequenced with immunoSEQ multiplex PCR; TCRdb's copy has only in-frame clones and lacks some. The data contain about 1 million clones, approximately 70% of them singletons. The sequencing sample was made of memory CD4+ T cells sorted from blood. All receptors come from a man aged 18 to 29 in good health. The CDR3 runs from the conserved cysteine through the conserved F or W. The D gene is left open where the match is weak. The size entry is marked missing in some rows and otherwise reads once, few, many or a size class.

v_gene,d_gene,j_gene,abundance,CDR3aa,CDR3nt
TRBV10-3,.,TRBJ1-1,.,CAISGEGRTEAFF,TGTGCCATCAGTGGGGAGGGTCGGACTGAAGCTTTCTTT
TRBV11-2,.,TRBJ1-2,few,CASSPDRNYGYTF,TGTGCCAGCAGCCCCGACAGAAACTATGGCTACACCTTC
TRBV10-2,.,TRBJ2-3,.,CASSVGGASTQYF,TGCGCCAGCAGTGTGGGGGGAGCGAGTACGCAGTATTTT
TRBV20-1,.,TRBJ1-2,.,CSARGDYGYTF,TGCAGTGCTAGAGGAGACTATGGCTACACCTTC
TRBV19,TRBD1,TRBJ1-2,once,CASSRDSNYGYTF,TGTGCCAGTAGTCGGGACAGCAACTATGGCTACACCTTC
TRBV6-6,.,TRBJ2-1,.,CASSYGAENSPQFF,TGTGCCAGCAGCTATGGGGCAGAGAATAGCCCCCAGTTCTTC
TRBV5-4,.,TRBJ2-7,.,CASSLGTQGYEQYF,TGTGCCAGCAGCTTGGGTACACAGGGTTACGAGCAGTACTTC
TRBV29-1,.,TRBJ2-5,.,CSVEKPGEETQYF,TGCAGCGTTGAAAAGCCCGGGGAGGAGACCCAGTACTTC
TRBV5-5,TRBD1,TRBJ1-1,.,CASSSGQRNTEAFF,TGTGCCAGCAGTTCGGGACAGAGGAACACTGAAGCTTTCTTT
TRBV5-1,TRBD2,TRBJ2-5,.,CASSERTSGRETQYF,TGCGCCAGCAGCGAACGGACTAGCGGACGGGAGACCCAGTACTTC
TRBV5-1,.,TRBJ1-1,.,CASSLSAGGDTEAFF,TGCGCCAGCAGCTTGTCGGCGGGGGGAGACACTGAAGCTTTCTTT
TRBV7-2,.,TRBJ2-4,.,CASDTGTLAKNIQYF,TGTGCCAGCGACACCGGGACGCTAGCCAAAAACATTCAGTACTTC
TRBV29-1,.,TRBJ2-1,.,CSVWPSAYNEQFF,TGCAGCGTGTGGCCTAGCGCATACAATGAGCAGTTCTTC
TRBV30,.,TRBJ1-2,.,CAWSVLGGYTF,TGTGCCTGGAGTGTACTAGGGGGCTACACCTTC
TRBV5-1,.,TRBJ2-5,once,CASSLAGFRETQYF,TGCGCCAGCAGCTTGGCCGGGTTTAGAGAGACCCAGTACTTC
TRBV4-3,TRBD2,TRBJ2-1,.,CASSQVSSGWNEQFF,TGCGCCAGCAGCCAAGTTTCTAGCGGGTGGAATGAGCAGTTCTTC
TRBV30,.,TRBJ2-7,few,CAWSVRGRPPYEQYF,TGTGCCTGGAGTGTACGAGGGCGGCCACCCTACGAGCAGTACTTC
TRBV7-2,.,TRBJ2-7,.,CASSTTGGYEQYF,TGTGCCAGCAGCACGACAGGCGGCTACGAGCAGTACTTC
TRBV7-2,.,TRBJ1-2,.,CASRLVGGNGYTF,TGTGCCAGCAGGCTCGTCGGGGGGAATGGCTACACCTTC
TRBV29-1,.,TRBJ2-1,.,CSVEDRPIQFF,TGCAGCGTTGAAGATCGGCCGATTCAGTTCTTC
TRBV19,TRBD2,TRBJ2-1,.,CATGGDFHEQFF,TGTGCCACTGGGGGGGACTTCCATGAGCAGTTCTTC
TRBV30,.,TRBJ1-5,.,CAWSPRGDGNQPQHF,TGTGCCTGGAGTCCACGAGGGGATGGCAATCAGCCCCAGCATTTT
TRBV19,.,TRBJ1-1,.,CASSIQGANTEAFF,TGTGCCAGTAGTATACAGGGAGCGAACACTGAAGCTTTCTTT
TRBV18,TRBD1,TRBJ2-1,few,CASSRNRGLNRDEQFF,TGTGCCAGCTCTCGCAACAGGGGTCTAAACCGGGATGAGCAGTTCTTC
TRBV19,.,TRBJ1-1,few,CASSIRGLTEAFF,TGTGCCAGTAGTATCCGGGGTCTGACTGAAGCTTTCTTT
TRBV5-1,TRBD1,TRBJ2-1,.,CASSLRAGQGGHAEQFF,TGCGCCAGCAGCTTGAGGGCTGGACAGGGAGGTCACGCTGAGCAGTTCTTC
TRBV18,TRBD2,TRBJ2-3,.,CASSPPLAGGSTQYF,TGTGCCAGCTCACCACCGTTAGCGGGGGGGAGTACGCAGTATTTT
TRBV15,TRBD1,TRBJ2-7,.,CATSSELSGGPMGEQYF,TGTGCCACCAGCAGCGAGCTCTCAGGGGGTCCAATGGGGGAGCAGTACTTC
TRBV4-1,.,TRBJ1-4,once,CASSQGATTNEKLFF,TGCGCCAGCAGCCAGGGGGCCACAACTAATGAAAAACTGTTTTTT
TRBV5-1,.,TRBJ1-6,many,CASSLLGSYNSPLHF,TGCGCCAGCAGCTTGTTGGGCAGTTATAATTCACCCCTCCACTTT
TRBV6-1,.,TRBJ2-5,many,CASGAASIQETQYF,TGTGCCAGTGGGGCGGCCTCTATACAAGAGACCCAGTACTTC
TRBV5-6,.,TRBJ2-1,.,CASSLLELLNEQFF,TGTGCCAGCAGCTTGTTAGAACTACTCAATGAGCAGTTCTTC
TRBV5-1,.,TRBJ1-1,.,CASSYRTNTEAFF,TGCGCCAGCAGTTATCGGACAAACACTGAAGCTTTCTTT
TRBV7-8,TRBD1,TRBJ1-2,.,CASSNRDRAGYTF,TGTGCCAGCAGCAACCGGGACAGGGCTGGCTACACCTTC
TRBV7-9,.,TRBJ2-3,.,CASSLDSGGFTDTQYF,TGTGCCAGCAGCTTAGACTCAGGGGGGTTCACAGATACGCAGTATTTT
TRBV18,.,TRBJ2-5,.,CASSPPGDRETQYF,TGTGCCAGCTCACCACCGGGAGATCGAGAGACCCAGTACTTC
TRBV18,.,TRBJ2-6,.,CASSRVGFGANVLTF,TGTGCCAGCTCACGGGTCGGCTTTGGGGCCAACGTCCTGACTTTC
TRBV5-6,TRBD1,TRBJ1-2,.,CASSSPGGFSYGYTF,TGTGCCAGCAGCTCCCCAGGGGGCTTTAGTTATGGCTACACCTTC
TRBV6-6,TRBD1,TRBJ1-1,.,CASSWTGEFEAFF,TGTGCCAGCAGTTGGACAGGGGAGTTCGAAGCTTTCTTT
TRBV23-1,.,TRBJ1-2,.,CASSRGAANYGYTF,TGCGCCAGCAGTCGGGGGGCGGCTAACTATGGCTACACCTTC
TRBV25-1,.,TRBJ1-6,.,CASSGTGTRFSYNSPLHF,TGTGCCAGCAGTGGAACCGGGACACGGTTCTCCTATAATTCACCCCTCCACTTT
TRBV7-9,.,TRBJ2-3,.,CASSLGLEITDTQYF,TGTGCCAGCAGCTTAGGATTAGAGATCACAGATACGCAGTATTTT
TRBV5-1,.,TRBJ2-1,.,CASSTGDILDNEQFF,TGCGCCAGCAGTACCGGGGACATTTTGGACAATGAGCAGTTCTTC
TRBV9,.,TRBJ2-3,few,CASSVRVGSDTQYF,TGTGCCAGCAGCGTAAGGGTGGGTTCAGATACGCAGTATTTT